This TCR beta chain was captured in a study of blood T cell repertoires in COVID-19. Study-level information: Researchers got acute and convalescent COVID-19 samples from the United States, Italy and Spain.

Living in about two dozen US areas, the participants were between roughly 18 and 89 years of age. Here immunoSEQ multiplex PCR was the method, and the copy in TCRdb shows in-frame clones only, minus some. The data contain 150,000 to 200,000 clones, more than 75% of them seen just once; the ten biggest clones take up about 18%. The CDR3 loop spans 15 amino acids. Germline V lookup: CDR1 SGDLS, CDR2 YYNGEE. Trimming removed 2 bases from V and 4 bases from J; junction bases left unmatched: 5. This clone was recorded only once. What was sequenced was PBMCs or T cells enriched from blood (not recorded which). This sequence joins TRBV9 and TRBJ2-2; 7 nucleotides agree with TRBD1. The TCR comes from a woman between 50 and 59 years old who had recovered from COVID-19. The CDR3 region has the DNA TGTGCCAGCAGCGTTAGGGGGCGCGTCACCGGGGAGCTGTTTTTT. It is translated as CASSVRGRVTGELFF.